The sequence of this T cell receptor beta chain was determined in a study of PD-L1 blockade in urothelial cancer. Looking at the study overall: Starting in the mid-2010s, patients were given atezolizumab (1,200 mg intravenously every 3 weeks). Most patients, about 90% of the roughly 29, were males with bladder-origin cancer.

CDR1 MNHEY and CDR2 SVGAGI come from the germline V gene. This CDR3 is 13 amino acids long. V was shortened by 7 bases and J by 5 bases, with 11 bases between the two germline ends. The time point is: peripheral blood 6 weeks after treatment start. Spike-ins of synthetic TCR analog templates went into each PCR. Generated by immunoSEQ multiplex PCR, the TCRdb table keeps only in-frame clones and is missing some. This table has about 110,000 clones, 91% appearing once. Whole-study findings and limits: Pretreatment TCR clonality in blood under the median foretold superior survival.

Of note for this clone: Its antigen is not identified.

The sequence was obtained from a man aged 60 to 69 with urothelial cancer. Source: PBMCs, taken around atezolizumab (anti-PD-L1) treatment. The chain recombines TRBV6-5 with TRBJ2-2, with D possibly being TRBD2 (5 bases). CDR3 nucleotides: TGTGCCAGCACCCGGGATTTAACCGGGGAGCTGTTTTTT. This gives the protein CASTRDLTGELFF.